Below are 12 T cell receptor beta chains sequenced from a single sample in a study of blood T cell repertoires in COVID-19. Some clones are missing from TCRdb's copy, which holds only in-frame ones; the method was immunoSEQ multiplex PCR. The table has roughly 100,000 clones, around nine tenths seen once; the top ten hold approximately 1.9%. The sample comprised peripheral blood. The receptors shown here come from a woman between 50 and 59 years old with COVID-19, enrolled during active disease.

In DNA form, the CDR3 reads TGCGCCAGCAGCCAAGAATGGACGGGGGGAAACACCATATATTTT. It encodes CASSQEWTGGNTIYF. The gene calls are TRBV4-1 and TRBJ1-3; the D is unclear. Trimming stripped 0 bases from V and 4 bases from J, with 10 bases between. CDR1 is MGHRA and CDR2 is YSYEKL in the germline V gene. The CDR3 has 15 amino acids.

This clone was counted between two and nine times. V and J are TRBV4-1 and TRBJ1-1, with 10 bases lining up with TRBD1. The CDR3 is 17 residues long. Germline assignment: CDR1 MGHRA and CDR2 YSYEKL. The J segment lost 3 bases and the V segment lost 4 bases, leaving 11 bases of the junction unmatched. The CDR3 region has the DNA TGCGCCAGCAGCCCCGAAAGGGGGGACAGGGGCGACACTGAAGCTTTCTTT. Translation gives CASSPERGDRGDTEAFF.

This chain uses TRBV7-8 with TRBJ1-6, with 7 bases identical to TRBD1. The germline CDR1 and CDR2 sequences are SGHVS and FQNEAQ. The CDR3 is made up of 17 amino acids. With 2 bases clipped from V and 8 bases from J, the junction kept 12 bases outside the gene matches. CDR3 nucleotides: TGTGCCAGCAGCTTAAAGGGCGCGTGGCAGGGGGATTCACCCCTCCACTTT. Protein sequence: CASSLKGAWQGDSPLHF.

The chain carries TRBV7-9 and TRBJ2-1, with 7 positions matching TRBD1. Germline V gene sequence: CDR1 SEHNR, CDR2 FQNEAQ (reference sequence). The trim removed 8 bases at V and 0 bases at J, leaving 10 bases unmatched. The CDR3 sequence is 16 residues long. This chain's CDR3 is CASPDRWDLSYNEQFF. The CDR3 DNA is TGTGCCAGCCCGGACAGGTGGGACCTCTCCTACAATGAGCAGTTCTTC.

The rearrangement uses TRBV30 and TRBJ2-3, with D tentatively TRBD2 (5 bases). This CDR3 has 15 amino acids. The V and J ends lost 2 bases and 0 bases respectively, with 12 bases between them. Germline CDR1 and CDR2: GTSNPN and SVGIG (reference sequence). The CDR3, as DNA: TGTGCCTGGAGTTCAGAGGGCCGGAGCACAGATACGCAGTATTTT. Its protein is CAWSSEGRSTDTQYF.

This chain uses TRBV27 with TRBJ1-1; tentative D call: TRBD1 (6 bases). V shed 6 bases and J shed 2 bases, with 10 bases lying between them. Germline V gene data show CDR1 as MNHEY and CDR2 as SMNVEV (reference sequence). The CDR3 is 13 residues long. The CDR3 DNA reads TGTGCCAGCAGACTGACAGGAAACACTGAAGCTTTCTTT. Translated: CASRLTGNTEAFF.

This chain joins TRBV6-2 or TRBV6-3 and TRBJ2-3, with 7 bases identical to TRBD2. The germline CDR1 and CDR2 sequences are MNHEY and SVGEGT. This CDR3 spans 16 amino acids. V lost 6 bases and J lost 2; bases outside the gene matches: 11. This CDR3 is CASSAPSGPFTDTQYF. DNA of the CDR3: TGTGCCAGCAGCGCCCCTAGCGGACCTTTCACAGATACGCAGTATTTT.

The chain employs TRBV27 and TRBJ2-1, with TRBD1 identical over 11 bases. V shed 5 bases, J shed 9 bases, and the junction held 15 bases outside the gene matches. Germline V gene lookup returns CDR1 MNHEY and CDR2 SMNVEV (reference sequence). The CDR3 totals 17 residues. CDR3 residues: CASSVGQGAVGNIEQFF. CDR3 DNA: TGTGCCAGCAGTGTTGGACAGGGGGCTGTTGGTAATATTGAGCAGTTCTTC.

The chain couples TRBV12-3 or TRBV12-4 to TRBJ1-3; D is unclear. V was trimmed by 6 bases and J by 8 bases, leaving 11 bases between them. CDR3 length: 12 amino acids. The DNA for the CDR3 is TGTGCCAGCAGCTTCACTGAGCACACCATATATTTT. It encodes CASSFTEHTIYF.

The V gene is TRBV6-1, the J gene TRBJ2-1; 7 nucleotides match TRBD1. Germline V gene lookup returns CDR1 MNHNS and CDR2 SASEGT. This CDR3 comprises 13 residues. The V gene end was trimmed by 7 bases and the J gene end by 3 bases; junction bases not matched to a gene: 3. The CDR3: CASNRQGYNEQFF. DNA for the CDR3: TGTGCCAGCAACCGACAGGGCTACAATGAGCAGTTCTTC.

CDR3 bases: TGTGCCAGCTCACACACCGGACAGGGATCTGTTAATCAGCCCCAGCATTTT. Its translation: CASSHTGQGSVNQPQHF. The J gene is TRBJ1-5, the V gene TRBV18; TRBD1 aligns across 8 bases. The CDR3 contains 17 residues. Looked up from germline, CDR1 is KGHSH and CDR2 is LQKENI. J was trimmed by 4 bases and V by 4 bases; bases with no gene match: 12.

The J gene is TRBJ2-2, the V gene TRBV10-3; possibly TRBD1 for D (5 bases). V was trimmed by 3 bases and J by 4 bases, leaving 12 bases between them. Germline V gene data show CDR1 as ENHRY and CDR2 as SYGVKD. This CDR3 comprises 15 residues. DNA for the CDR3: TGTGCCATCAGTGAAGTTAGGGGTAGCACCGGGGAGCTGTTTTTT. This gives the protein CAISEVRGSTGELFF.